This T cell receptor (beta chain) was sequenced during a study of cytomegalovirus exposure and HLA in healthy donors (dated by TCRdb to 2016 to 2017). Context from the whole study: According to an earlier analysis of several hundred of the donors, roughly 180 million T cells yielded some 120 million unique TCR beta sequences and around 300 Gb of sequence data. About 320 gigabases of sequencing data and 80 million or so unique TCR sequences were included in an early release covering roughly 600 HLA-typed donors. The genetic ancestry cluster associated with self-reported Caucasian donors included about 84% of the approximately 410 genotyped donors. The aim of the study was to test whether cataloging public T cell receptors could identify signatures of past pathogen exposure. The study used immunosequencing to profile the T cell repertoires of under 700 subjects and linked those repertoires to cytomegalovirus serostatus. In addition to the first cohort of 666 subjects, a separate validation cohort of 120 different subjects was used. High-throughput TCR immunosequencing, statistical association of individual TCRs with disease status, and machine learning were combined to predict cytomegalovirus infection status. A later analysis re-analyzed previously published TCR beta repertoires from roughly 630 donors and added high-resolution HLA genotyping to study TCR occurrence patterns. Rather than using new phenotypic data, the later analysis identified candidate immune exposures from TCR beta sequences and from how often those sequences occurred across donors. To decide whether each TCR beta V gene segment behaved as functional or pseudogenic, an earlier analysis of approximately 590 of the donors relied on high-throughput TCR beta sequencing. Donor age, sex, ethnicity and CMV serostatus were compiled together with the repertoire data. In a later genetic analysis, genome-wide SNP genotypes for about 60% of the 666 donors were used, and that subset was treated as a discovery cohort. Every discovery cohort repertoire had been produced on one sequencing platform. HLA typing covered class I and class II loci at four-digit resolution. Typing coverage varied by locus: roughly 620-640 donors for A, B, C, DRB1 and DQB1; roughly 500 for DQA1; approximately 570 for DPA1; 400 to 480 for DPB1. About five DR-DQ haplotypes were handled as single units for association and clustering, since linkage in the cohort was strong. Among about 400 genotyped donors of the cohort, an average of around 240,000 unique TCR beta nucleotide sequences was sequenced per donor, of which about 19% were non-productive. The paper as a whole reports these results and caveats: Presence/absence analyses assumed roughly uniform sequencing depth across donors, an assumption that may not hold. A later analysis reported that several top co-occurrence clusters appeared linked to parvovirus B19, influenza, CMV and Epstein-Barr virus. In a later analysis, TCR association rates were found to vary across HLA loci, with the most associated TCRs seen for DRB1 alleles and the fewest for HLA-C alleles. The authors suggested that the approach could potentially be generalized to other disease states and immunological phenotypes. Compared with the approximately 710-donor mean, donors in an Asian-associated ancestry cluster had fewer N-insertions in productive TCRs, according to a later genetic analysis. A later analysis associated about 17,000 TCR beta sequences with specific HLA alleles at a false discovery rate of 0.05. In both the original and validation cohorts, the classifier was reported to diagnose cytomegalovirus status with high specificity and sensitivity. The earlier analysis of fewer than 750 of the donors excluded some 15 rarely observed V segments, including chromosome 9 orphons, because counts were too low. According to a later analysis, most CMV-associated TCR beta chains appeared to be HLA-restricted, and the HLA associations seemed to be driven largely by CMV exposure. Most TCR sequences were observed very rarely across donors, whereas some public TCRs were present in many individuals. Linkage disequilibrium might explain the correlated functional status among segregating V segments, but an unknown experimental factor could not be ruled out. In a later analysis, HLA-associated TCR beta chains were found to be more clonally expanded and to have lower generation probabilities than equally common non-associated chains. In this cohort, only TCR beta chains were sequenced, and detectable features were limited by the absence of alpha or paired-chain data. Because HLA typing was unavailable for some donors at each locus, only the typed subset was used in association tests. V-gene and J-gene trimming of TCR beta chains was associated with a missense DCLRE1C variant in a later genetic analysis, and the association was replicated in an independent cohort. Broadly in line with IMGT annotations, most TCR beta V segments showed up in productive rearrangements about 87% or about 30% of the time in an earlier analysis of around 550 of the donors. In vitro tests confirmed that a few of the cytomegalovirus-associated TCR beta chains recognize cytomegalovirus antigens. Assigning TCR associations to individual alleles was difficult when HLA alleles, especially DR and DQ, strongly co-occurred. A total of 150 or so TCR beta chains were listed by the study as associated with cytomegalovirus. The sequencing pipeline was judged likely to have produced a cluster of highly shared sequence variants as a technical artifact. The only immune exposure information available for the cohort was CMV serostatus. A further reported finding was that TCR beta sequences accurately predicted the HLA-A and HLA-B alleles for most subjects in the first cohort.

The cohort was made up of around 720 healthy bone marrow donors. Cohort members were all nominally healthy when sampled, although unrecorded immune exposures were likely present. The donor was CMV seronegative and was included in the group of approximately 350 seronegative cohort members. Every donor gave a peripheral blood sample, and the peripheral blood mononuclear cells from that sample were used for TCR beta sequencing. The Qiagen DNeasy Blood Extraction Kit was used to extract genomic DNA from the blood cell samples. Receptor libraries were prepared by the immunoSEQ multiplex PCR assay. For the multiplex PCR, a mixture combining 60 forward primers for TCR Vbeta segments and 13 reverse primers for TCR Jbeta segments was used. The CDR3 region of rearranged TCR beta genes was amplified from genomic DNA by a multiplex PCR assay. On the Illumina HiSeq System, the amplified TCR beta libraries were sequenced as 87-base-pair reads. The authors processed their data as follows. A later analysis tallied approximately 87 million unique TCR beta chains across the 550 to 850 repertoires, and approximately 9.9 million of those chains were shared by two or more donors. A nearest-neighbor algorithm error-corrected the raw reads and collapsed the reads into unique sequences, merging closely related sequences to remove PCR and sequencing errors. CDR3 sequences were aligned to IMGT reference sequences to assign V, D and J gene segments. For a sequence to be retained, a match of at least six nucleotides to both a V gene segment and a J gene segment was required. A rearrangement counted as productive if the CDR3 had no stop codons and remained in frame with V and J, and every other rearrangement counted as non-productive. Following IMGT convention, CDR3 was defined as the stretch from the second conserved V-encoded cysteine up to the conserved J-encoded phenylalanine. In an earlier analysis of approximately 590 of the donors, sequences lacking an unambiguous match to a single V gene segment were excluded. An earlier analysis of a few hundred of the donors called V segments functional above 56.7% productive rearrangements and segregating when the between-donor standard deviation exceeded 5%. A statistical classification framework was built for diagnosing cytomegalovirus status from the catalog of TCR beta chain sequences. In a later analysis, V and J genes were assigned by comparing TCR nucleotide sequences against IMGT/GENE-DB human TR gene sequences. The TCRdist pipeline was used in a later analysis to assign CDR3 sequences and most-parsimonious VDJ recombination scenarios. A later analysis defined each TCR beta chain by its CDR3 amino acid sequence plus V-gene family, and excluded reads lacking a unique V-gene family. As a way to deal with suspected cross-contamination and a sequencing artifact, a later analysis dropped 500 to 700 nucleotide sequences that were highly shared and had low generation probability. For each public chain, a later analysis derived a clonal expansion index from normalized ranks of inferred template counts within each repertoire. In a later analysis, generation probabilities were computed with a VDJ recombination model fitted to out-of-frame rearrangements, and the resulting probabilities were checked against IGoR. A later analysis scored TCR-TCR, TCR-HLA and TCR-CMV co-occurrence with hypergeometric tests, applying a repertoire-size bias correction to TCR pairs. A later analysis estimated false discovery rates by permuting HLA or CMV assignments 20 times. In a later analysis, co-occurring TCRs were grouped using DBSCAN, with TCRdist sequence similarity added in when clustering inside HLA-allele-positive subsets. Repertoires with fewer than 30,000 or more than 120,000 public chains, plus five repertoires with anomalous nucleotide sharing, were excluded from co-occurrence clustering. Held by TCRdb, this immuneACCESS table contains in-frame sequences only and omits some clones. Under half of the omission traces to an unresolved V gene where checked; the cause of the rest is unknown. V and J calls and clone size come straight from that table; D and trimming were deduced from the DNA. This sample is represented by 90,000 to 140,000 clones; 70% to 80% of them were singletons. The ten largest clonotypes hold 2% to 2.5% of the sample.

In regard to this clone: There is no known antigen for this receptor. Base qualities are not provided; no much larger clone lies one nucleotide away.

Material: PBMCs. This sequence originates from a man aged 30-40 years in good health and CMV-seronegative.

DNA sequence: TGCAGCGTTGACGGCGGGAACACCGGGGAGCTGTTTTTT. This encodes CSVDGGNTGELFF. The V and J segments used are TRBV29-1 and TRBJ2-2; no D gene can be assigned with confidence. Inclusive of the bounding cysteine and phenylalanine, the CDR3 is 13 residues long. Only the CDR3 portion is preserved as DNA: 39 bases, with reading frame beginning at the first base. In the germline V gene, CDR1 corresponds to SQVTM and CDR2 to ANQGSEA. V gives up 3 bases and J gives up 1 base, and the segment between their germline ends measures 6 bases.